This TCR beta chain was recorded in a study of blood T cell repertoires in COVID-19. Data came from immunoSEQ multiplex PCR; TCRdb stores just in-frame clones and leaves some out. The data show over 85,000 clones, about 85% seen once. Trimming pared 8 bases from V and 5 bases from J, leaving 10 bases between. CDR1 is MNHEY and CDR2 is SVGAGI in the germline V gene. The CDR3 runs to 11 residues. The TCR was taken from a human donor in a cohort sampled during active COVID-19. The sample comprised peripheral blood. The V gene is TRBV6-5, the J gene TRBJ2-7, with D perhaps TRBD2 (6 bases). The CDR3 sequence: CASLRGNEQYF. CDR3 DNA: TGTGCCAGCCTTCGGGGGAACGAGCAGTACTTC.